This T cell receptor (beta chain) emerged from a study of T cells after posttransplantation cyclophosphamide. Overall study results and limits: Recipient CMV seropositivity and CMV reactivation strongly tracked TRB clonality. TRB overlap between skin or GI tissue T cells and blood was limited.

Clones were read by immunoSEQ multiplex PCR, and TCRdb kept only the in-frame ones, dropping some. The repertoire consists of 25,000 to 30,000 clones, none detected only once. On this clone itself: Its antigen is not identified.

This CDR3 region has 17 residues. V was clipped by 1 base and J by 9 bases, with 23 bases between them. Germline V gene sequence: CDR1 SGHRS, CDR2 YFSETQ. This chain uses TRBV5-1 with TRBJ2-1; TRBD2 is a possible D gene (7 bases). The sequence came from a woman between 55 and 75 years old in good health, CMV-negative, and a related stem cell transplant donor. The sequenced sample consisted of PBMCs. DNA of the CDR3: TGCGCCAGCAGCTTGAGCCGGGGGGCCTTTTTAAATCCTGAGCAGTTCTTC. This translates into CASSLSRGAFLNPEQFF. Full variable domain (missing parts from reference TRBV5-1 and TRBJ2-1): KAGVTQTPRYLIKTRGQQVTLSCSPISGHRSVSWYQQTPGQGLQFLFEYFSETQRNKGNFPGRFSGRQFSNSRSEMNVSTLELGDSALYLCASSLSRGAFLNPEQFFGPGTRLTVL.